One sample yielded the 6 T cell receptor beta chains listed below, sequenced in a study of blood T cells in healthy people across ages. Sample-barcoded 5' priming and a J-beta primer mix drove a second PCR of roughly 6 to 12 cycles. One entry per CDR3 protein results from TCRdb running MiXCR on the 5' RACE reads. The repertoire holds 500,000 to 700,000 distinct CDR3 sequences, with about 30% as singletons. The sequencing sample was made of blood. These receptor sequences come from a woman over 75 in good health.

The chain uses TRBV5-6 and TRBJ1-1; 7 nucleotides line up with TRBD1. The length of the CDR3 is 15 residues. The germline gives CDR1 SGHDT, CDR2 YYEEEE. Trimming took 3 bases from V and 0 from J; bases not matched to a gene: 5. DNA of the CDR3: TGTGCCAGCAGCTACCCACAGGGGATGAACACTGAAGCTTTCTTT. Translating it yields CASSYPQGMNTEAFF.

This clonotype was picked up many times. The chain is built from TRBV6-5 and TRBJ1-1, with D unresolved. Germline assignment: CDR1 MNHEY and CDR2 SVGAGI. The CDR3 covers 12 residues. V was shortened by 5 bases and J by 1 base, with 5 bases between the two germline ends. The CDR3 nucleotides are TGTGCCAGCAGTGACACGAACACTGAAGCTTTCTTT. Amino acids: CASSDTNTEAFF.

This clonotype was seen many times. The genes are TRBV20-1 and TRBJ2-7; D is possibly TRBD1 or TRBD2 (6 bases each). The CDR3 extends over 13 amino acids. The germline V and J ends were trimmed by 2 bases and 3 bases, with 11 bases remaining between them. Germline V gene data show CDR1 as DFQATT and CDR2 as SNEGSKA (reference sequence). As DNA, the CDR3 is TGCAGTGCTAGATCAGGGGAGGACTACGAGCAGTACTTC. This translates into CSARSGEDYEQYF.

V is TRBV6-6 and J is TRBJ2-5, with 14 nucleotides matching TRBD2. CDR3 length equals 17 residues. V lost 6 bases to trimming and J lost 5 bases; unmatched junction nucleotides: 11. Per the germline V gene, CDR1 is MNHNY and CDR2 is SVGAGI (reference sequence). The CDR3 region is CASSPGLAGGRGETQYF. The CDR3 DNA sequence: TGTGCCAGCAGCCCCGGACTAGCGGGGGGCCGGGGGGAGACCCAGTACTTC.

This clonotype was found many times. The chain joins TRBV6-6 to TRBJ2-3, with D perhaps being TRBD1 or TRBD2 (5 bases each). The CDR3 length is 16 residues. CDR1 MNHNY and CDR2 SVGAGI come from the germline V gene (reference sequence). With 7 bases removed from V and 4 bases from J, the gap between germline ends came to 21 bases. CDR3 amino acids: CASIHGLGTPADTQYF. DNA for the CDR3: TGTGCCAGCATTCATGGTCTTGGGACGCCCGCAGATACGCAGTATTTT.

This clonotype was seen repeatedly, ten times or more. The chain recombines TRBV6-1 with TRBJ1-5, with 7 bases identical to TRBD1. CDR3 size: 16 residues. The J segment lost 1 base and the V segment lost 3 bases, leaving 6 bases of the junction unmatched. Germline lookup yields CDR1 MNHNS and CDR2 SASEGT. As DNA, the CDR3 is TGTGCCAGCAGTGACCCCACAGGGGTGAGCAATCAGCCCCAGCATTTT. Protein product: CASSDPTGVSNQPQHF.